This entry lists 12 T cell receptor beta chains sequenced from one sample in a study of blood T cell repertoires in COVID-19. The repertoire was sequenced with immunoSEQ multiplex PCR; TCRdb's copy has only in-frame clones and lacks some. The table lists tens of thousands of clones, more than 75% of them singletons. Sequencing was done on a sample of peripheral blood. These receptors were collected from a man aged 65 to 85 with active or convalescent COVID-19.

V gene TRBV19 combines with J gene TRBJ1-2; TRBD1 might be the D (5 bases). Germline-derived CDR1 and CDR2 are LNHDA and SQIVND (reference sequence). V lost 8 bases and J lost 0, with 19 bases in between. The CDR3 is 16 amino acids. CDR3 bases: TGTGCCAGTTCGGGGGTTCAGGCCGCAGCTAACTATGGCTACACCTTC. Amino acids: CASSGVQAAANYGYTF.

Here the CDR3 DNA reads TGTGCCAGCAGTTTGTTGGGACTAGCGGGAACGTACGAGCAGTACTTC. Protein: CASSLLGLAGTYEQYF. The rearrangement uses TRBV28 and TRBJ2-7; 13 bases are shared with TRBD2. The germline gives CDR1 MDHEN, CDR2 SYDVKM. V shed 3 bases, J shed 4 bases, and the junction held 6 bases outside the gene matches. This CDR3 has 16 amino acids.

As concerns this clone: At one end the junction does not follow the germline gene, possibly because of a read error. The V and J genes are TRBV9 and TRBJ2-2; a weak D match, TRBD2 (6 bases). The CDR3 extends over 16 amino acids. Germline V CDR1 and CDR2: SGDLS, YYNGEE. CDR3 sequence reads: CASSVEVGGFTGKLFF. The CDR3 nucleotides are TGTGCCAGCAGCGTAGAAGTGGGAGGATTTACCGGGAAGCTGTTTTTT.

The gene calls are TRBV4-1 and TRBJ1-2, with 7 bases matching TRBD1. This CDR3 is 15 amino acids long. Germline trimming cut 4 bases from V and 3 bases from J; bases unmatched to any gene: 8. The V gene's germline CDR1 is MGHRA and CDR2 YSYEKL. DNA of the CDR3: TGCGCCAGCAGCCGGAACAGGGGCGAGGACTATGGCTACACCTTC. It is translated as CASSRNRGEDYGYTF.

This clone has a handful of counts. The chain joins TRBV5-4 to TRBJ1-1, with D perhaps matching TRBD1 (5 bases). Germline CDR1 is SGHNT and CDR2 is YYREEE (reference sequence). V was clipped by 6 bases and J by 1 base, with 16 bases between them. The CDR3 length is 15 residues. CDR3 bases: TGTGCCAGCAACCCGGTGGGGGGAGCGAACACTGAAGCTTTCTTT. It translates to CASNPVGGANTEAFF.

This sequence joins TRBV7-3 and TRBJ2-1; 12 bases align to TRBD2. The CDR3 is 15 residues long. Trimming cost V 5 bases and J 4 bases; bases outside gene matches: 3. CDR1 is SGHTA, CDR2 FQGTGA, per germline. The CDR3 protein is CASSRGTSGYNEQFF. The CDR3 DNA follows: TGTGCCAGCAGCCGTGGGACTAGCGGGTACAATGAGCAGTTCTTC.

J is TRBJ2-2 and V is TRBV3-1 (or the pseudogene TRBV3-2); no clear D gene. The germline V gene has CDR1 LGHDT and CDR2 YNNKEL (reference sequence). V was shortened by 9 bases and J by 4 bases, with 12 bases between the two germline ends. The CDR3 sequence is 13 residues long. CDR3 region: CASWSRGTGELFF. DNA for the CDR3: TGTGCCAGTTGGAGCCGCGGCACCGGGGAGCTGTTTTTT.

The chain combines TRBV27 with TRBJ2-4; TRBD1 matches at 10 bases. CDR1 and CDR2 from the germline V gene are MNHEY and SMNVEV (reference sequence). The CDR3 is 11 amino acids. The ends lost 10 bases at V and 16 bases at J; junction bases unmatched: 10. The CDR3: CATKSGTGDYF. The CDR3 DNA reads TGTGCCACAAAATCCGGGACAGGGGATTACTTC.

V is TRBV6-5 and J is TRBJ1-5; no clear D. The CDR3 totals 15 residues. Germline values: CDR1 MNHEY, CDR2 SVGAGI. Trimming pared 0 bases from V and 7 bases from J, leaving 13 bases between. The CDR3 bases are TGTGCCAGCAGTTACTCGAGCGTAGCGGGCCAGCCCCAGCATTTT. Its translation: CASSYSSVAGQPQHF.

The chain couples TRBV5-1 to TRBJ2-1; TRBD2 matches 15 bases. The germline gives CDR1 SGHRS, CDR2 YFSETQ. J gave up 13 bases and V 1 base, and 9 bases lay outside the gene matches. There are 16 residues in the CDR3. CDR3: CASSLSGLAGGGYQFF. For the CDR3, the DNA is TGCGCCAGCAGCTTGTCGGGACTAGCGGGAGGCGGTTACCAGTTCTTC.

This clone occurred once. V and J are TRBV29-1 and TRBJ2-3; 13 bases align to TRBD2. The V and J ends lost 5 bases and 0 bases, in that order; junction bases with no gene match: 5. There are 16 residues in the CDR3. Germline V CDR1 and CDR2: SQVTM, ANQGSEA. The CDR3 region is CSVRTSGGASTDTQYF. The CDR3 DNA reads as TGCAGCGTTAGGACTAGCGGGGGAGCTAGCACAGATACGCAGTATTTT.

The chain employs TRBV5-5 and TRBJ2-1; D is undetermined. The CDR3 loop spans 15 amino acids. Looked up from germline, CDR1 is SGHKS and CDR2 is YYEKEE (reference sequence). Between the trimmed V and J ends, which lost 0 bases and 5 bases, there was a span of 12 bases. CDR3 coding DNA: TGTGCCAGCAGCTTGGACAAAGCGAGCCACAATGAGCAGTTCTTC. Translating it yields CASSLDKASHNEQFF.